This TCR beta chain stems from a study of CD8+ T cells in alopecia areata. It was cDNA, reverse transcribed from extracted RNA, that served as the sequencing template. Generated by immunoSEQ multiplex PCR, the TCRdb table keeps only in-frame clones and is missing some. The table shows approximately 66,000 clones, with 55% to 65% occurring only once. The CDR3 extends over 14 amino acids. Germline V gene sequence: CDR1 MNHEY, CDR2 SMNVEV (reference sequence). V was shortened by 2 bases and J by 0 bases, with 6 bases between the two germline ends. The TCR was taken from a human donor with alopecia areata. This chain links TRBV27 with TRBJ2-3, with D unresolved. This specimen was CD8+ T cells sorted from blood, taken at week 0. CDR3 region: CASSLEGSTDTQYF. CDR3 DNA: TGTGCCAGCAGTTTAGAAGGGAGCACAGATACGCAGTATTTT.